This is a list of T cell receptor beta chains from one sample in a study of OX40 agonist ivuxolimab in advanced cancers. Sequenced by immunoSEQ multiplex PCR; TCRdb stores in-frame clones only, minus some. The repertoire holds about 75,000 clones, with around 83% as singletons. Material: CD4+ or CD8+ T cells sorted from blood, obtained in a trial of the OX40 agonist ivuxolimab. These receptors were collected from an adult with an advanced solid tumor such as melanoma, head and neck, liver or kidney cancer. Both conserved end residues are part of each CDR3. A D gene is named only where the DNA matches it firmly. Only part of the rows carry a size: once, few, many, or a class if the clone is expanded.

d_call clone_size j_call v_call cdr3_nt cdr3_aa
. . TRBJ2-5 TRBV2 TGTGCCAGCAGTGAAGCGCTTACCGGCTATCAAGAGACCCAGTACTTC CASSEALTGYQETQYF
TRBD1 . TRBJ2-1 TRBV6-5 TGTGCCAGCAGCCTTACCGGGACAGGGTTCCATGAGCAGTTCTTC CASSLTGTGFHEQFF
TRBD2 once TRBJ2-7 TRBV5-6 TGTGCCAGCAGCTTGTACGGCGGGAGCTCCTACGAGCAGTACTTC CASSLYGGSSYEQYF
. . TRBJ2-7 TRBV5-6 TGTGCCAGCAGCTTGGGTCCATACCCCTACGAGCAGTACTTC CASSLGPYPYEQYF
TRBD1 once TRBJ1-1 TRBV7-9 TGTGCCAGCAGCATACTACAGGGGAGCACTGAAGCTTTCTTT CASSILQGSTEAFF
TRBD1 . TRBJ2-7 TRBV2 TGTGCCAGCAGTCGACAGGGGGCGACCGAGCAGTACTTC CASSRQGATEQYF
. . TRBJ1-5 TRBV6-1 TGTGCCAGCAGGGGGGGCAATCAGCCCCAGCATTTT CASRGGNQPQHF
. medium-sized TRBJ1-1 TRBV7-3 TGTGCCAGCAGCTACGACGGGGGCGCTGAAGCTTTCTTT CASSYDGGAEAFF
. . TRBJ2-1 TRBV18 TGTGCCAGCTCACCTCTACTAGCTGTCTCGGGCGATGAGCAGTTCTTC CASSPLLAVSGDEQFF
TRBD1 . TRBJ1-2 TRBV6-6 TGTGCCAGCAGTTTAGCCCAGGGGGCGTCTAACTATGGCTACACCTTC CASSLAQGASNYGYTF
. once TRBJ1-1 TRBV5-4 TGTGCCAGCAGCTCCCCCCGACAGGACCACACTGAAGCTTTCTTT CASSSPRQDHTEAFF
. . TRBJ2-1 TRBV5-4 TGTGCCAGCAGGCAAATGACAGGAGCCGCTTACAATGAGCAGTTCTTC CASRQMTGAAYNEQFF
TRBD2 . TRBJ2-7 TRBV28 TGTGCCAGCAGTTCAGTCGGGGGGTACTACGAGCAGTACTTC CASSSVGGYYEQYF
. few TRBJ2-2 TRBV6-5 TGTGCCAGCAGTTACTCTGCAGGGAAGGCCGGGGAGCTGTTTTTT CASSYSAGKAGELFF
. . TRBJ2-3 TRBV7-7 TGTGCCAGCAGCATGGGGGCGGGGTCCAGCACAGATACGCAGTATTTT CASSMGAGSSTDTQYF
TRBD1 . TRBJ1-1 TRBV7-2 TGTGCCAGCAGTCGACAGGGAGTTGAAGCTTTCTTT CASSRQGVEAFF
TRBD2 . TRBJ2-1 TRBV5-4 TGTGCCAGCAGCGACGGGACTAGCGGGAGCAATGAGCAGTTCTTC CASSDGTSGSNEQFF
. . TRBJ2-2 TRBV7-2 TGTGCCAGCAGCTTAGATTGGGGAACCGGGGAGCTGTTTTTT CASSLDWGTGELFF
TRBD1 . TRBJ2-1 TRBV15 TGTGCCACCAGTCCAGACAGGGTAACCTACAATGAGCAGTTCTTC CATSPDRVTYNEQFF
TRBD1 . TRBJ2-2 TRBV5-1 TGCGCCAGCACCAGGGGGCTGGAGGGACTCGGGGAGCTGTTTTTT CASTRGLEGLGELFF
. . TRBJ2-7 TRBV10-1 TGCGCCAGCGCCGGGAAAAGCTCCTACGAGCAGTACTTC CASAGKSSYEQYF
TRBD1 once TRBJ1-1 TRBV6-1 TGTGCCAGCAGACATGTGACAGGGCGGGTCTCTGAAGCTTTCTTT CASRHVTGRVSEAFF
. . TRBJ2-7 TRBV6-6 TGTGCCAGCAGCACACAGGGAACCTACGAGCAGTACTTC CASSTQGTYEQYF
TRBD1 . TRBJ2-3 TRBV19 TGTGCCAGTAGTTCGGGACAGGGGGCAGGAGATACGCAGTATTTT CASSSGQGAGDTQYF
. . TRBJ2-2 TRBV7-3 TGTGCCAGCAGCTTAATACTCACCGGGGAGCTGTTTTTT CASSLILTGELFF
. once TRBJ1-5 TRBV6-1 TGTGCCAGCATGAGACAGGCTAGACAGCCCCAGCATTTT CASMRQARQPQHF
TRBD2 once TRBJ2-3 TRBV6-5 TGTGCCAGCACCAAGGGAGGGATCACAGATACGCAGTATTTT CASTKGGITDTQYF
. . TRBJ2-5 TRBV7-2 TGTGCCAGCAGCCGCGGGGCTCAATTAGAGACCCAGTACTTC CASSRGAQLETQYF